One sample yielded the 4 T cell receptor beta chains listed below, sequenced in a study of T-cell reconstitution after alpha-beta-depleted transplantation in children. Using unique molecular identifiers, the investigators prepared the TCRbeta library. In TCRdb, the PCR reads were re-called with MiXCR into one record per CDR3 protein. The table lists about 230,000 distinct CDR3 sequences, approximately 12% of them singletons. The source was PBMCs from the stem cell graft donor, collected from the stem cell graft. The receptors originated from a human donor who donated a stem cell graft to a child with acute lymphoblastic leukemia.

This clonotype was seen many times. This chain links TRBV12-3 or TRBV12-4 with TRBJ2-7, with no clear D. The V and J ends lost 3 bases and 5 bases respectively, with 8 bases between them. The CDR3 sequence is 12 residues long. Here the CDR3 DNA reads TGTGCCAGCAGTTTCTCAGCGCACGAGCAGTACTTC. Translating it yields CASSFSAHEQYF.

The sample holds many counts of this clonotype. The chain links TRBV18 to TRBJ2-2, with no clear D. Germline V lookup: CDR1 KGHSH, CDR2 LQKENI. V dropped 4 bases and J dropped 5 bases, with 5 bases sitting between them. The CDR3 length is 12 residues. The CDR3 nucleotides are TGTGCCAGCTCACACACAACCGGGGAGCTGTTTTTT. Encoded protein: CASSHTTGELFF.

The table lists this clonotype with a few counts. The CDR3 spells CALEQGAYEQYF. CDR3 sequence (DNA): TGTGCCCTAGAACAGGGGGCCTACGAGCAGTACTTC. This sequence joins TRBV7-9 and TRBJ2-7, with 8 bases that match TRBD1. The V gene end was trimmed by 11 bases and the J gene end by 2 bases; junction bases not matched to a gene: 5. Germline V CDR1 and CDR2: SEHNR, FQNEAQ (reference sequence). The CDR3 sequence is 12 residues long.

This clonotype has at least ten counts. The chain joins TRBV29-1 to TRBJ2-5; 11 bases agree with TRBD2. Germline V gene data show CDR1 as SQVTM and CDR2 as ANQGSEA. The ends lost 6 bases at V and 4 bases at J; junction bases unmatched: 7. The CDR3 consists of 14 residues. The CDR3 protein is CSVLAGGGGETQYF. Here the CDR3 DNA reads TGCAGCGTCCTAGCGGGAGGAGGAGGAGAGACCCAGTACTTC.